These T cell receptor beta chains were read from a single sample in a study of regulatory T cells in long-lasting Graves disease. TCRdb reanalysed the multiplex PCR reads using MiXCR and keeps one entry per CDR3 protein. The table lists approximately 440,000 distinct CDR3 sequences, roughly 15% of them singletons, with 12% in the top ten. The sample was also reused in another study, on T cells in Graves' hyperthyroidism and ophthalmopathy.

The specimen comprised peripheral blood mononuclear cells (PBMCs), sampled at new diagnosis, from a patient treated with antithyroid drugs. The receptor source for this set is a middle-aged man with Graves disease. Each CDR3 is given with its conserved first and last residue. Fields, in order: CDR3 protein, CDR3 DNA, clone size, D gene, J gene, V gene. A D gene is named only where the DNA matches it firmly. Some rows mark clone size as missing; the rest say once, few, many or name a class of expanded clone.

CDR3 protein: CASSYPLGRGTSTDTQYF
CDR3 DNA: TGTGCCAGCAGTTACCCTCTGGGGCGCGGGACTAGCACAGATACGCAGTATTTT
clone size: -
D gene: -
J gene: TRBJ2-3
V gene: TRBV6-2/TRBV6-3

CDR3 protein: CSGDVAYNEQFF
CDR3 DNA: TGCAGCGGGGACGTAGCCTACAATGAGCAGTTCTTC
clone size: many
D gene: -
J gene: TRBJ2-1
V gene: TRBV29-1

CDR3 protein: CASGPLAGGRDEQFF
CDR3 DNA: TGTGCCAGCGGGCCATTAGCGGGAGGAAGGGATGAGCAGTTCTTC
clone size: many
D gene: TRBD2
J gene: TRBJ2-1
V gene: TRBV6-1

CDR3 protein: CASSIIGTNTGELFF
CDR3 DNA: TGTGCCAGTAGTATAATCGGCACTAACACCGGGGAGCTGTTTTTT
clone size: few
D gene: -
J gene: TRBJ2-2
V gene: TRBV19

CDR3 protein: CSALAASGDPGNTIYF
CDR3 DNA: TGCAGCGCCCTCGCTGCGTCCGGGGATCCTGGAAACACCATATATTTT
clone size: -
D gene: -
J gene: TRBJ1-3
V gene: TRBV29-1

CDR3 protein: CASSSVQGAGGYTF
CDR3 DNA: TGTGCCAGCAGTTCTGTTCAGGGGGCAGGTGGCTACACCTTC
clone size: many
D gene: TRBD1
J gene: TRBJ1-2
V gene: TRBV12-3/TRBV12-4

CDR3 protein: CASRNPARGYYNEQFF
CDR3 DNA: TGTGCCAGCCGTAACCCTGCAAGGGGCTACTACAATGAGCAGTTCTTC
clone size: -
D gene: -
J gene: TRBJ2-1
V gene: TRBV2

CDR3 protein: CASRTSSGANVLTF
CDR3 DNA: TGTGCCAGCAGGACTTCCTCTGGGGCCAACGTCCTGACTTTC
clone size: -
D gene: -
J gene: TRBJ2-6
V gene: TRBV2

CDR3 protein: CASSKNSNQPQHF
CDR3 DNA: TGTGCCAGTAGCAAGAATAGCAATCAGCCCCAGCATTTT
clone size: few
D gene: -
J gene: TRBJ1-5
V gene: TRBV19

CDR3 protein: CASSLGGSYGYTF
CDR3 DNA: TGTGCCAGCAGCTTGGGTGGATCCTATGGCTACACCTTC
clone size: many
D gene: -
J gene: TRBJ1-2
V gene: TRBV5-5